Listed here is a single T cell receptor beta chain. The antigen is undetermined. The data belong to a study of shared clonotypes between healthy human individuals. V dropped 4 bases and J dropped 4 bases, with 17 bases sitting between them. Germline lookup yields CDR1 LNHDA and CDR2 SQIVND (reference sequence). The CDR3 extends over 15 amino acids. General study findings and limits: Relative to their counterparts shared across all four donors, non-shared clonotypes exhibited diminished generation probabilities.

Sorted-subset replicate PCRs used around 0.2 ug DNA, 25,000 to 30,000 T cell genomes. Profiling relied on immunoSEQ multiplex PCR, and the TCRdb table lists in-frame clones only, not all of them. The table has roughly 2 million clones, 95% seen once. This sequence originates from a man younger than 35 in good health. The chain combines TRBV19 with TRBJ2-7, with D unclear. Sequenced input: naive CD4+ T cells sorted from blood. Subset defined: CD45RA+ positively selected. In nucleotides, the CDR3 is TGTGCCAGTAGTACCATCGACCCAAAAGGATACGAGCAGTACTTC. Its protein product is CASSTIDPKGYEQYF.